This TCR beta chain derives from a study of T cell responses to AZD1222 COVID-19 vaccine (dated by TCRdb to about 2021). Concerning the study at large: AZD1222 recipients given second doses at about 4 weeks or at about 12 weeks were pooled, since spike-specific TCR depth and breadth were not found to differ between the two schedules. A total of 233 trial participants underwent TCR sequencing, of whom around 200 received two doses of AZD1222 and 26 received two doses of the MenACWY control vaccine. Trial participants were enrolled by age into subgroups of 18-55, 56-69 and 70-plus years, and 148, 28 and 57 TCR-sequenced participants, respectively, were included in these subgroups.

Points the paper makes about the study in general: CD4 TCRs associated with the vaccine covered the entire spike protein, and the dominant responses were in regions 160-218 and 743-854. Only a handful of AZD1222 recipients were SARS-CoV-2 seropositive at baseline, limiting conclusions about previously exposed vaccinees. After two AZD1222 doses, spike-specific TCR breadth and depth were significantly higher than at day 0 and than in MenACWY recipients. In the small 56-69-year group, the increase in depth fell short of significance, most likely because of low power. No day 14 peak-response samples were available, so repertoires were characterized only after the peak T cell response. Participants were mostly white British, with more females than males. The authors suggested clonal diversity may have been underestimated. Reportedly, almost half of the unique spike-specific TCRs recognized epitopes lying outside the regions that are mutated in the B.1.351 and B.1.1.7 variants.

A single count supports this clone. Its antigen is still unknown. No much larger clonotype is one base removed from it; base qualities were not supplied. The intended sense of this specimen's time point label: baseline before first vaccination. Samples from vaccinated people were obtained from the UK trials COV001 and COV002, which included a single-blind randomized controlled phase 2/3 trial of AZD1222 (ChAdOx1 nCoV-19) in healthy adults. For TCRbeta chain sequencing, PBMC samples from trial participants were taken at day 0 and at day 28 after the second dose. The CDR3 regions of human TCRbeta chains were analyzed by immunosequencing. Per the authors' processing: Repertoire TCRs were checked for matches against a reference library of SARS-CoV-2-specific TCRs that had been generated using the MIRA antigen-specificity platform. Breadth was defined as the fraction of unique TCRs that were SARS-CoV-2-associated. Depth was defined as the fraction of total T cells that were SARS-CoV-2-associated. Using the MIRA data, each spike-specific TCR was assigned both to the spike region to which the TCR was reactive and to a CD4 or CD8 class. Log10-transformed breadth and depth values were compared by one-way ANOVA with Sidak's multiple comparisons tests. The table was pulled from immuneACCESS by TCRdb, which kept in-frame rearrangements only. Such tables lose some clones; where checked, under half of the loss comes from unresolved V genes, and the rest has no known cause. V and J calls and clone size are copied from that table; D and trimming were computed from the DNA. This sample comprises 130,000 to 150,000 clones, about nine tenths of them detected only once. The ten most abundant clones make up about 3.5% of the sample.

V is reduced by 7 bases and J by 1 base, leaving a spacing of 13 bases between them. The germline V gene specifies MDHEN as CDR1 and SYDVKM as CDR2. Inclusive of the bounding cysteine and phenylalanine, the CDR3 is 14 residues long. Just CDR3 DNA is preserved here, 42 bases in frame from base 1. Sequenced material: peripheral blood, taken on day 0 of AZD1222 vaccination. The sequence links TRBV28 to TRBJ1-1; the D gene identity is not certain. This receptor was identified in an adult in good health. The CDR3 is CASTPPAGNTEAFF. The DNA sequence is given as TGTGCCAGCACTCCTCCGGCCGGGAACACTGAAGCTTTCTTT.